This entry describes one T cell receptor beta chain. V was trimmed by 5 bases and J by 5 bases, leaving 13 bases between them. CDR1 is SGHDT, CDR2 YYEEEE, per germline. The length of the CDR3 is 13 residues. TCRdb's table, derived via immunoSEQ multiplex PCR, lists solely in-frame clones and lacks some. The sample lists under 450,000 clones; 90% were seen once. The data derive from a study of control samples from healthy donors and cancer patients. The gene calls are TRBV5-6 and TRBJ1-2; D gene ambiguous. The source material was PBMCs. This receptor was identified in a man in his forties with head and neck cancer. The CDR3 region is CASRSPVAYGYTF. The DNA of the CDR3 is TGTGCCAGCAGGTCTCCCGTCGCGTATGGCTACACCTTC.